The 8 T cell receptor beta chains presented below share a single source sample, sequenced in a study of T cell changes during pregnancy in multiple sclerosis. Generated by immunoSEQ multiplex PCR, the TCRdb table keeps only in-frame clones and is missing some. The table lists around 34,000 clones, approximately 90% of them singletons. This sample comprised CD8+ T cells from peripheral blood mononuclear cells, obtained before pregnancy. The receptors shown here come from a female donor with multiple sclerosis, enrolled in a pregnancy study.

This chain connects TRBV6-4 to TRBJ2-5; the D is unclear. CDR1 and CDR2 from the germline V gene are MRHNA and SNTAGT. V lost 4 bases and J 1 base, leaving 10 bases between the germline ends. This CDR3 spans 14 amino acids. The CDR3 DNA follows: TGTGCCAGCAGTGGAGGCGGTCCCCAAGAGACCCAGTACTTC. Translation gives CASSGGGPQETQYF.

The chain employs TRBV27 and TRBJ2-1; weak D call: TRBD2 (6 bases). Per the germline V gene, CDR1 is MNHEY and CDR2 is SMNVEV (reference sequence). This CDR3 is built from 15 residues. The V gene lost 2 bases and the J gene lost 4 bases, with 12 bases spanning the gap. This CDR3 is CASSLDGSWYNEQFF. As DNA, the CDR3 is TGTGCCAGCAGTTTAGACGGGAGCTGGTACAATGAGCAGTTCTTC.

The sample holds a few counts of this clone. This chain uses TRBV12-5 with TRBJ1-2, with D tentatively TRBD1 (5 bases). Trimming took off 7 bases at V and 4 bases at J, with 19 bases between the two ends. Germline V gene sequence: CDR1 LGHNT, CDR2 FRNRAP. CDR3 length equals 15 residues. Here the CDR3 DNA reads TGTGCTAGTGCCCTCCATGACAGAAGGCTCTATGGCTACACCTTC. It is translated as CASALHDRRLYGYTF.

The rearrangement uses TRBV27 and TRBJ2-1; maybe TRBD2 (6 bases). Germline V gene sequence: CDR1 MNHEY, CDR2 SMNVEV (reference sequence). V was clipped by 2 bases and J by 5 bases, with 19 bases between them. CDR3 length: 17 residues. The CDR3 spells CASSLTGALTSHNEQFF. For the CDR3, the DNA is TGTGCCAGCAGTTTAACGGGAGCTCTTACGTCCCACAATGAGCAGTTCTTC.

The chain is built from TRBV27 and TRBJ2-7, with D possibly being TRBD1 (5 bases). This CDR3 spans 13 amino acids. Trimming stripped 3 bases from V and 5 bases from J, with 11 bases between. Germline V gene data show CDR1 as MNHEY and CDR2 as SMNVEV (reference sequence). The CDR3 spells CASSFLGQDEQYF. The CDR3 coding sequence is TGTGCCAGCAGTTTTCTGGGGCAGGACGAGCAGTACTTC.

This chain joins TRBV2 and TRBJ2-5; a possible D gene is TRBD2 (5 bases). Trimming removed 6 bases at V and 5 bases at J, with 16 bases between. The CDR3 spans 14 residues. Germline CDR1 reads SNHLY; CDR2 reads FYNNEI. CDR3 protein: CASRTSYTGETQYF. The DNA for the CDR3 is TGTGCCAGCAGGACATCTTACACGGGGGAGACCCAGTACTTC. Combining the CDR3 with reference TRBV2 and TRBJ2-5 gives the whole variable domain EPEVTQTPSHQVTQMGQEVILRCVPISNHLYFYWYRQILGQKVEFLVSFYNNEISEKSEIFDDQFSVERPDGSNFTLKIRSTKLEDSAMYFCASRTSYTGETQYFGPGTRLLVL.

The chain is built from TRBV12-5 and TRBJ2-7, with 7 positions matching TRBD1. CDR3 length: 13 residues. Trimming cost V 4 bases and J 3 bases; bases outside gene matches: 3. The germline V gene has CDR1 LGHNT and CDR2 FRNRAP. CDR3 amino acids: CASGSGQIYEQYF. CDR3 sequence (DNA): TGTGCTAGTGGTTCGGGACAGATCTACGAGCAGTACTTC.

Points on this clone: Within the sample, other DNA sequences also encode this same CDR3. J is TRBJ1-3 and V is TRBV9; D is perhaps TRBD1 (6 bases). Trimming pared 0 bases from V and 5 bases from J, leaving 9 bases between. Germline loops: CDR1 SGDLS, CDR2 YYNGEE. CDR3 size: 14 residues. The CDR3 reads CASSVGGGRNTIYF. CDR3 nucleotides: TGTGCCAGCAGCGTAGGAGGGGGTCGAAACACCATATATTTT.